These T cell receptor beta chains were read from a single sample in a study of blood T cell repertoires in COVID-19. Repertoires were generated with immunoSEQ multiplex PCR, while TCRdb's copy carries only in-frame clones and drops some. Of fewer than 450,000 clones in the sample, around 89% were seen once. Sequencing was performed on PBMCs or T cells enriched from blood (not recorded which). These receptor sequences come from a woman aged 18 to 35 who had recovered from COVID-19. CDR3s include the opening cysteine and the closing phenylalanine or tryptophan. D genes are given only for firm matches. The size entry is marked missing in some rows and otherwise reads once, few, many or a size class.

j_call v_call clone_size d_call cdr3_nt cdr3_aa
TRBJ2-2 TRBV5-6 few . TGTGCCAGCAGCTTGGGGAGTTCGACCGGGGAGCTGTTTTTT CASSLGSSTGELFF
TRBJ1-2 TRBV5-1 once . TGCGCCAGCGCCGACAGGCCGGGGGGCTCTGGCTACACCTTC CASADRPGGSGYTF
TRBJ2-1 TRBV30 . TRBD2 TGTGCCGTCTGGCCCGGGACTAGCGGGGGGGAGATTTACAATGAGCAGTTCTTC CAVWPGTSGGEIYNEQFF
TRBJ2-1 TRBV3-1/TRBV3-2 . TRBD2 TGTGCCAGCAGCCAAGATCCGGGACTAGCGGGTGAGCAGTTCTTC CASSQDPGLAGEQFF
TRBJ2-1 TRBV19 . TRBD1 TGTGCCAGTAGTAAACAGGGGAGCTCCTACAATGAGCAGTTCTTC CASSKQGSSYNEQFF
TRBJ1-4 TRBV6-5 once TRBD1 TGTGCCAGCAGTCTATCGGACAGGGTGAAAGAAAAACTGTTTTTT CASSLSDRVKEKLFF
TRBJ2-7 TRBV1 . . TGCACCAGCAGCCAAGGGTGTAGGTGGCAGGATTCCTACGAGCAGTACTTC CTSSQGCRWQDSYEQYF
TRBJ1-1 TRBV7-8 . . TGTGCCAGCCAGCTTACCCCGGGGGTAATGAACACTGAAGCTTTCTTT CASQLTPGVMNTEAFF
TRBJ2-4 TRBV4-1 . TRBD2 TGCGCCAGCAGCCCCCACGGTGCGGGGGGGGAAAAAAACATTCAGTACTTC CASSPHGAGGEKNIQYF
TRBJ2-5 TRBV3-1/TRBV3-2 . TRBD1 TGTGCCAGCAGCCCCCGGGACAGGGGGCAAGAGACCCAGTACTTC CASSPRDRGQETQYF
TRBJ2-3 TRBV10-1 . . TGCGCCAGCAGTCCAGTACGGGGGAGCACAGATACGCAGTATTTT CASSPVRGSTDTQYF
TRBJ2-4 TRBV6-2/TRBV6-3 . . TGTGCCAGCAGTCCCGCCGGGGGGCACATTCAGTACTTC CASSPAGGHIQYF
TRBJ1-6 TRBV10-3 . TRBD1 TGTGCCATCTCAGGGGGTAATTCACCCCTCCACTTT CAISGGNSPLHF
TRBJ1-6 TRBV9 . . TGTGCCAGCAGCGCGGACAGTAATAATTCACCCCTCCACTTT CASSADSNNSPLHF
TRBJ1-2 TRBV12-3/TRBV12-4 . . TGTGCCAGCAGCGAAAGAGCCTATGGCTACACCTTC CASSERAYGYTF
TRBJ1-1 TRBV18 once . TGTGCCAGCTCACCACAGAGAAACACTGAAGCTTTCTTT CASSPQRNTEAFF
TRBJ2-7 TRBV28 . . TGTGCCAGCAGTTTAAGTCTTCCTTCCACACACGAGCAGTACTTC CASSLSLPSTHEQYF
TRBJ1-1 TRBV5-5 . TRBD1 TGTGCCAGCAGCTGGGACAGAGTGAACACTGAAGCTTTCTTT CASSWDRVNTEAFF
TRBJ2-2 TRBV2 . . TGTGCCAGCAGTGTTCCGCCTACGAACACCGGGGAGCTGTTTTTT CASSVPPTNTGELFF
TRBJ1-5 TRBV6-5 . TRBD1 TGTGCCAGCAGCACCACAGGGGATCGCAATCAGCCCCAGCATTTT CASSTTGDRNQPQHF
TRBJ1-6 TRBV6-5 once . TGTGCCAGCAGTTACCTGGCAGAAACCTATAATTCACCCCTCCACTTT CASSYLAETYNSPLHF
TRBJ2-7 TRBV2 . TRBD2 TGTGCCAGTAAGCGGGACTCGTACGAGCAGTACTTC CASKRDSYEQYF
TRBJ1-1 TRBV29-1 . . TGCAGCGTTTCACAGTTGAACACTGAAGCTTTCTTT CSVSQLNTEAFF
TRBJ1-4 TRBV30 . . TGTGCCTGGCGGGCCTGGGGGGGAGGGGAAAAACTGTTTTTT CAWRAWGGGEKLFF
TRBJ1-2 TRBV6-1 . . TGTGCCAGCAGTGAAGCGGGCATCGAAGGATATGGCTACACCTTC CASSEAGIEGYGYTF
TRBJ1-1 TRBV4-1 . . TGCGCCAGCAGCCAAGAGGAAGGGGGATTGAACACTGAAGCTTTCTTT CASSQEEGGLNTEAFF
TRBJ2-5 TRBV12-3/TRBV12-4 once . TGTGCCAGCAGTTTCTTGCGGGAAGAGACCCAGTACTTC CASSFLREETQYF
TRBJ1-3 TRBV6-5 . . TGTGCCAGCACCGAGAGGGGAAACACCATATATTTT CASTERGNTIYF
TRBJ2-7 TRBV9 once . TGTGCCAGCAGCGTAGCGGTACAGGGTAAACAGTACTTC CASSVAVQGKQYF
TRBJ1-4 TRBV27 . . TGTGCCAGCAGTTTAAGAAAGGCAGGGCGGGAAAAACTGTTTTTT CASSLRKAGREKLFF
TRBJ1-5 TRBV19 . . TGTGCCAGTAGTATCGGACAGTTTAATCAGCCCCAGCATTTT CASSIGQFNQPQHF
TRBJ2-1 TRBV10-3 . TRBD1 TGTGCCATTGCGGGGGACAGGGCCTACAATGAGCAGTTCTTC CAIAGDRAYNEQFF
TRBJ1-3 TRBV11-2 . TRBD1 TGTGCCAGCAGCTTAGGACAGGGGGCTGGAAACACCATATATTTT CASSLGQGAGNTIYF
TRBJ2-5 TRBV4-1 . TRBD1 TGCGCCAGCAGCCAAGGGATACAGGGGGAAGAGACCCAGTACTTC CASSQGIQGEETQYF
TRBJ2-1 TRBV6-4 . TRBD1 TGTGCCAGCAGTGACACGGACAGGGCGCTCTACAATGAGCAGTTCTTC CASSDTDRALYNEQFF
TRBJ2-1 TRBV7-2 . . TGTGCCAGCAGCCCTCGGACTGTCCCCTACAATGAGCAGTTCTTC CASSPRTVPYNEQFF
TRBJ1-5 TRBV27 . . TGTGCCAGCAGCCGTCCGAATCAGCCCCAGCATTTT CASSRPNQPQHF
TRBJ2-5 TRBV10-3 . . TGTGCCATCAGAGAGGACAGTCAAGAGACCCAGTACTTC CAIREDSQETQYF
TRBJ1-6 TRBV18 . . TGTGCCAGCTCACCACAGAGGACTCATAATTCACCCCTCCACTTT CASSPQRTHNSPLHF